This entry lists 30 T cell receptor beta chains sequenced from one sample in a study of OX40 agonist ivuxolimab in advanced cancers. Assay used: immunoSEQ multiplex PCR; TCRdb lists only in-frame clones, some missing. The table has about 70,000 clones, over 75% seen once. Sequences were derived from CD4+ or CD8+ T cells sorted from blood, sampled in a trial of the OX40 agonist ivuxolimab. These receptors were obtained from an adult with an advanced solid tumor such as melanoma, head and neck, liver or kidney cancer.

V gene TRBV9 combines with J gene TRBJ2-7; tentative D call: TRBD1 (5 bases). Looked up from germline, CDR1 is SGDLS and CDR2 is YYNGEE. Trimming removed 4 bases at V and 4 bases at J, with 18 bases between. The CDR3 is made up of 15 amino acids. DNA of the CDR3: TGTGCCAGCAGCACCCTAGGGCAGGGTGGGTACGAGCAGTACTTC. It specifies CASSTLGQGGYEQYF. Filled out from reference TRBV9 and TRBJ2-7, the complete variable domain reads DSGVTQTPKHLITATGQRVTLRCSPRSGDLSVYWYQQSLDQGLQFLIQYYNGEERAKGNILERFSAQQFPDLHSELNLSSLELGDSALYFCASSTLGQGGYEQYFGPGTRLTVT.

Within the sample, this clone is medium-sized. Other DNA sequences in this sample translate to the same CDR3. V is TRBV6-5 and J is TRBJ1-1; D unresolved. The CDR3 is 15 residues long. V lost 0 bases and J 1 base, leaving 9 bases between the germline ends. CDR1 is MNHEY, CDR2 SVGAGI, per germline. CDR3 DNA sequence: TGTGCCAGCAGTTACTCATCCAGTTCGAACACTGAAGCTTTCTTT. The encoded protein is CASSYSSSSNTEAFF.

The rearrangement links TRBV2 to TRBJ1-4, with no clear D. The CDR3 loop spans 11 amino acids. Between the trimmed V and J ends, which lost 6 bases and 6 bases, there was a span of 5 bases. Germline CDR1 reads SNHLY; CDR2 reads FYNNEI. The CDR3 DNA reads TGTGCCAGCAGAGGGTATGAAAAACTGTTTTTT. Amino acids: CASRGYEKLFF.

This rearrangement joins TRBV2 to TRBJ2-7; D gene ambiguous. The CDR3 length is 12 residues. The V and J ends lost 7 bases and 4 bases respectively, with 11 bases between them. Germline CDR1 is SNHLY and CDR2 is FYNNEI. The CDR3 spells CASNSPNYEQYF. The CDR3 nucleotides read TGTGCCAGCAATTCCCCTAATTACGAGCAGTACTTC.

The V call is TRBV7-9, the J call TRBJ1-2; TRBD1 matches 10 bases. This CDR3 contains 14 residues. Germline CDR1 is SEHNR and CDR2 is FQNEAQ (reference sequence). The trim removed 6 bases at V and 2 bases at J, leaving 3 bases unmatched. The CDR3 reads CASSPDRGNYGYTF. The CDR3 bases are TGTGCCAGCAGTCCGGACAGGGGGAACTATGGCTACACCTTC. Looking up the rest from reference TRBV7-9 and TRBJ1-2 gives the full variable domain: DTGVSQNPRHKITKRGQNVTFRCDPISEHNRLYWYRQTLGQGPEFLTYFQNEAQLEKSRLLSDRFSAERPKGSFSTLEIQRTEQGDSAMYLCASSPDRGNYGYTFGSGTRLTVV.

This clone was counted only a few times. J is TRBJ1-5 and V is TRBV19; no definite D call. CDR3 size: 16 residues. With 4 bases removed from V and 0 bases from J, the gap between germline ends came to 13 bases. The germline V gene encodes CDR1 LNHDA and CDR2 SQIVND (reference sequence). The CDR3 nucleotides read TGTGCCAGTAGTACTCTCCGGATCCATAGCAATCAGCCCCAGCATTTT. Encoded protein: CASSTLRIHSNQPQHF.

The CDR3 sequence is CASSAGTGGNEKLFF. The CDR3 DNA reads as TGTGCCAGTAGTGCTGGGACAGGGGGCAATGAAAAACTGTTTTTT. The genes are TRBV19 and TRBJ1-4; 12 nucleotides align to TRBD1. The CDR3 has 15 residues. The V and J ends lost 5 bases and 5 bases, in that order; junction bases with no gene match: 3. Germline V gives CDR1 LNHDA, CDR2 SQIVND (reference sequence).

The table lists this clone with a few counts. This chain uses TRBV7-8 with TRBJ1-5; no clear D gene. The V gene lost 1 base and the J gene lost 4 bases, with 14 bases spanning the gap. The germline V gene encodes CDR1 SGHVS and CDR2 FQNEAQ. There are 16 residues in the CDR3. The CDR3 DNA is TGTGCCAGCAGCTTAGGGACGACGGTGAAGAATCAGCCCCAGCATTTT. Protein sequence: CASSLGTTVKNQPQHF.

The rearrangement joins TRBV5-1 to TRBJ1-4, with D unclear. Germline V gives CDR1 SGHRS, CDR2 YFSETQ. The CDR3 consists of 15 residues. V was pared by 0 bases and J by 8 bases, with 14 bases between. For the CDR3, the DNA is TGCGCCAGCAGCTTGGTAGGAGGCCTTGGGGAAAAACTGTTTTTT. It yields the protein CASSLVGGLGEKLFF.

V and J are TRBV18 and TRBJ2-6; no reliable D call. V was clipped by 3 bases and J by 1 base, with 7 bases between them. This CDR3 has 15 amino acids. Germline CDR1 is KGHSH and CDR2 is LQKENI. DNA of the CDR3: TGTGCCAGCTCACCTAAGGAATCTGGGGCCAACGTCCTGACTTTC. Translation gives CASSPKESGANVLTF. Based on the CDR3 plus reference TRBV18 and TRBJ2-6, the full variable domain is NAGVMQNPRHLVRRRGQEARLRCSPMKGHSHVYWYRQLPEEGLKFMVYLQKENIIDESGMPKERFSAEFPKEGPSILRIQQVVRGDSAAYFCASSPKESGANVLTFGAGSRLTVL.

The rearrangement uses TRBV5-1 and TRBJ2-7; 11 bases align to TRBD1. This CDR3 region has 16 residues. J lost 3 bases, V lost 4 bases, and 9 bases had no gene match. Germline V CDR1 and CDR2: SGHRS, YFSETQ. The CDR3 here is CASSLSPGTGGYEQYF. The CDR3 coding sequence is TGCGCCAGCAGCCTCTCCCCGGGGACAGGGGGCTACGAGCAGTACTTC.

The chain links TRBV28 to TRBJ2-3; D uncertain. Per the germline V gene, CDR1 is MDHEN and CDR2 is SYDVKM. The ends were cut back, 6 bases at V and 2 bases at J, with 15 bases in the middle. This CDR3 is built from 15 residues. The CDR3 bases are TGTGCCAGCAGATTTTCGCTAGACGCCACAGATACGCAGTATTTT. As protein: CASRFSLDATDTQYF.

This chain uses TRBV27 with TRBJ2-7, with TRBD2 matching 7 bases. V was pared by 8 bases and J by 3 bases, with 10 bases of the junction left unmatched. This CDR3 has 14 amino acids. CDR1 MNHEY and CDR2 SMNVEV come from the germline V gene (reference sequence). The CDR3 region is CASGVRGDRYEQYF. The CDR3 bases are TGTGCCAGCGGAGTCCGGGGGGATCGCTACGAGCAGTACTTC.

The sample holds a few counts of this clone. This chain joins TRBV7-3 and TRBJ2-3; 9 bases line up with TRBD1. V was pared by 4 bases and J by 3 bases, with 5 bases of the junction left unmatched. The CDR3 contains 15 residues. The germline V gene has CDR1 SGHTA and CDR2 FQGTGA. The CDR3, as DNA: TGTGCCAGCAGCTACGGACAGGGGAAAACAGATACGCAGTATTTT. This gives the protein CASSYGQGKTDTQYF.

This clone was counted a single time. The chain combines TRBV6-5 with TRBJ1-1; D unresolved. CDR3 length equals 13 residues. Trimming pared 3 bases from V and 3 bases from J, leaving 8 bases between. Germline CDR1 and CDR2: MNHEY and SVGAGI. CDR3 protein: CASSYGRDTEAFF. The DNA of the CDR3 is TGTGCCAGCAGTTATGGTCGGGACACTGAAGCTTTCTTT.

The chain employs TRBV6-6 and TRBJ1-1; unclear D gene. The ends were cut back, 5 bases at V and 1 base at J, with 11 bases in the middle. The CDR3 extends over 14 amino acids. Germline V lookup: CDR1 MNHNY, CDR2 SVGAGI (reference sequence). The CDR3 region is CASSPPGRNTEAFF. In DNA form, the CDR3 reads TGTGCCAGCAGTCCCCCGGGCCGGAACACTGAAGCTTTCTTT.

This chain joins TRBV6-4 and TRBJ2-3, with D possibly matching TRBD2 (7 bases). This CDR3 has 15 amino acids. V lost 6 bases and J lost 0, with 13 bases in between. Germline V gene sequence: CDR1 MRHNA, CDR2 SNTAGT. CDR3 amino acids: CASSKQGGSTDTQYF. CDR3 sequence (DNA): TGTGCCAGCAGCAAACAGGGAGGGAGCACAGATACGCAGTATTTT.

J is TRBJ2-7 and V is TRBV5-4; no definite D call. V was clipped by 4 bases and J by 6 bases, with 17 bases between them. Per the germline V gene, CDR1 is SGHNT and CDR2 is YYREEE (reference sequence). This CDR3 region has 14 residues. The CDR3 protein is CASSPSGASAEQYF. The CDR3 bases are TGTGCCAGCAGCCCCTCCGGAGCTTCGGCCGAGCAGTACTTC. Looking up the rest from reference TRBV5-4 and TRBJ2-7 gives the full variable domain: ETGVTQSPTHLIKTRGQQVTLRCSSQSGHNTVSWYQQALGQGPQFIFQYYREEENGRGNFPPRFSGLQFPNYSSELNVNALELDDSALYLCASSPSGASAEQYFGPGTRLTVT.

Only one count was recorded for this clone. This chain's CDR3 is CASSLVRNNEQFF. The CDR3 DNA sequence: TGTGCCAGCAGCTTAGTCCGGAACAATGAGCAGTTCTTC. The chain carries TRBV7-8 and TRBJ2-1, with D hard to call. The CDR3 is 13 amino acids. The germline V gene encodes CDR1 SGHVS and CDR2 FQNEAQ. Trimming removed 1 base from V and 5 bases from J, with 6 bases in between.

The chain carries TRBV29-1 and TRBJ2-1; TRBD2 agrees at 10 bases. The CDR3 extends over 14 amino acids. The V segment lost 7 bases and the J segment 4 bases; nucleotides outside the gene matches: 7. Germline CDR1 is SQVTM and CDR2 is ANQGSEA. CDR3 loop: CSGELAGTYNEQFF. The CDR3 DNA reads TGCAGCGGGGAACTAGCGGGGACGTACAATGAGCAGTTCTTC.

This chain joins TRBV5-1 and TRBJ2-7; D gene unclear. Trimming pared 0 bases from V and 7 bases from J, leaving 5 bases between. CDR1 is SGHRS and CDR2 is YFSETQ in the germline V gene. This CDR3 has 11 amino acids. CDR3 bases: TGCGCCAGCAGCTTGGGGGGAGAGCAGTACTTC. Translated: CASSLGGEQYF.

This chain links TRBV7-9 with TRBJ2-1; no clear D. CDR3 length: 11 residues. V dropped 5 bases and J dropped 11 bases, with 10 bases sitting between them. CDR1 SEHNR and CDR2 FQNEAQ come from the germline V gene (reference sequence). The CDR3 region is CASSKLRQQFF. In nucleotides, the CDR3 is TGTGCCAGCAGCAAGCTACGACAGCAGTTCTTC.

The V call is TRBV7-2, the J call TRBJ2-7, with a weak D call TRBD1 (5 bases). Looked up from germline, CDR1 is SGHTA and CDR2 is FQGNSA. The germline V and J ends were trimmed by 3 bases and 3 bases, with 9 bases remaining between them. This CDR3 has 13 amino acids. CDR3 DNA: TGTGCCAGCAGCTTGCAGGGTTTCTACGAGCAGTACTTC. As protein: CASSLQGFYEQYF.

The J gene is TRBJ2-5, the V gene TRBV5-6; TRBD2 might be the D (5 bases). Germline V gene data show CDR1 as SGHDT and CDR2 as YYEEEE. This CDR3 comprises 15 residues. V was clipped by 4 bases and J by 4 bases, with 17 bases between them. The CDR3 protein is CASSTRAFVGETQYF. The CDR3 nucleotides are TGTGCCAGCAGCACGAGGGCCTTTGTGGGAGAGACCCAGTACTTC. Supplemented by reference TRBV5-6 and TRBJ2-5, the full variable domain reads DAGVTQSPTHLIKTRGQQVTLRCSPKSGHDTVSWYQQALGQGPQFIFQYYEEEERQRGNFPDRFSGHQFPNYSSELNVNALLLGDSALYLCASSTRAFVGETQYFGPGTRLLVL.

The chain carries TRBV7-2 and TRBJ1-1; the D is unclear. Trimming pared 10 bases from V and 3 bases from J, leaving 18 bases between. Looked up from germline, CDR1 is SGHTA and CDR2 is FQGNSA. This CDR3 has 14 amino acids. The CDR3 protein is CAIRTDPEDTEAFF. CDR3 bases: TGTGCCATACGGACCGATCCCGAGGACACTGAAGCTTTCTTT.

The chain uses TRBV2 and TRBJ2-1; a weak D match, TRBD2 (6 bases). The CDR3 is 13 residues long. The ends were cut back, 8 bases at V and 9 bases at J, with 17 bases in the middle. Per the germline V gene, CDR1 is SNHLY and CDR2 is FYNNEI. The CDR3 DNA follows: TGTGCCAGCGGGGACGTACCGCGGGGTGAGCAGTTCTTC. Protein sequence: CASGDVPRGEQFF. Using reference TRBV2 and TRBJ2-1 for the parts outside the CDR3, the full variable domain is EPEVTQTPSHQVTQMGQEVILRCVPISNHLYFYWYRQILGQKVEFLVSFYNNEISEKSEIFDDQFSVERPDGSNFTLKIRSTKLEDSAMYFCASGDVPRGEQFFGPGTRLTVL.

A single count supports this clone. J is TRBJ1-3 and V is TRBV5-1; possibly TRBD1 for D (6 bases). The germline V and J ends were trimmed by 1 base and 2 bases, with 16 bases remaining between them. Looked up from germline, CDR1 is SGHRS and CDR2 is YFSETQ. The CDR3 sequence is 17 residues long. In DNA form, the CDR3 reads TGCGCCAGCAGCTTGACGGCAGGGGTCTTTCCTGGAAACACCATATATTTT. This sequence encodes CASSLTAGVFPGNTIYF.

In its sample, this clone was seen once. The rearrangement joins TRBV4-2 to TRBJ1-4; D gene unclear. The germline CDR1 and CDR2 sequences are LGHNA and YNFKEQ. This CDR3 contains 15 residues. The V and J ends lost 8 bases and 0 bases respectively, with 13 bases between them. CDR3 coding DNA: TGTGCCAGCGCCGGGGAGGCTGCAACTAATGAAAAACTGTTTTTT. This encodes CASAGEAATNEKLFF.

The rearrangement joins TRBV5-1 to TRBJ1-4; 8 positions match TRBD1. CDR1 and CDR2 (germline): SGHRS, YFSETQ. CDR3 length: 18 amino acids. V was pared by 4 bases and J by 2 bases, with 13 bases of the junction left unmatched. The CDR3 region is CASSQTGDRFFTNEKLFF. The DNA for the CDR3 is TGCGCCAGCAGCCAAACCGGGGACAGGTTTTTTACTAATGAAAAACTGTTTTTT.

The V and J genes are TRBV29-1 and TRBJ2-5, with D possibly being TRBD1 or TRBD2 (5 bases each). Germline lookup yields CDR1 SQVTM and CDR2 ANQGSEA. The V and J ends lost 5 bases and 5 bases respectively, with 15 bases between them. The CDR3 has 13 residues. For the CDR3, the DNA is TGCAGCGTTCACAAAGGGGACGGGGAGACCCAGTACTTC. Protein product: CSVHKGDGETQYF.